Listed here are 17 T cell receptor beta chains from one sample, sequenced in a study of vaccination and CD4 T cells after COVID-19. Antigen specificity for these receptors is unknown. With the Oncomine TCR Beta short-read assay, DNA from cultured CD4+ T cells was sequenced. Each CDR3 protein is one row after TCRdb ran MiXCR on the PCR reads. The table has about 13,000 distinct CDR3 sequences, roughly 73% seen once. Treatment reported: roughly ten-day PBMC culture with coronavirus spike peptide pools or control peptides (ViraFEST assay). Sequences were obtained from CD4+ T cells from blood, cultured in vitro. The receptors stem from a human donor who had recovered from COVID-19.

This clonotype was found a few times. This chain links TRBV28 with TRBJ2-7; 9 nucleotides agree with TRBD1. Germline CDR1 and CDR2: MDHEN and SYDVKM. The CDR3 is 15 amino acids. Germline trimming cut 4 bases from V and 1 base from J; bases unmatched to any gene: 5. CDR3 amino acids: CASSSSGTGSYEQYF. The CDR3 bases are TGTGCCAGCAGTTCATCCGGGACAGGGTCCTACGAGCAGTACTTC.

The CDR3 coding sequence is TGTGCCAGCAGCTTAGACGGGGGGAGGAGCGCTGAAGCTTTCTTT. Its translation is CASSLDGGRSAEAFF. V is TRBV7-9 and J is TRBJ1-1; TRBD1 is a possible D gene (5 bases). V was pared by 1 base and J by 6 bases, with 15 bases between. Per the germline V gene, CDR1 is SEHNR and CDR2 is FQNEAQ (reference sequence). This CDR3 region has 15 residues.

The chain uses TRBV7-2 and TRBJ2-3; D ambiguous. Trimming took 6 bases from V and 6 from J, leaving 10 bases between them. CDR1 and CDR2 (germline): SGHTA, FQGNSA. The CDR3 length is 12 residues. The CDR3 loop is CASRPDGDTQYF. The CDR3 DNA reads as TGTGCCAGCAGGCCCGACGGGGATACGCAGTATTTT.

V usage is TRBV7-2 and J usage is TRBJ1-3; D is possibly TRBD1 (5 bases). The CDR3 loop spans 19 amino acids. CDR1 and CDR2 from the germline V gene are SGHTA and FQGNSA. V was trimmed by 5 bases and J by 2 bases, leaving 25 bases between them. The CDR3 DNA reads TGTGCCAGCAGCCAATCGACAGTTGAATATGCTACGGCTGGAAACACCATATATTTT. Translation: CASSQSTVEYATAGNTIYF.

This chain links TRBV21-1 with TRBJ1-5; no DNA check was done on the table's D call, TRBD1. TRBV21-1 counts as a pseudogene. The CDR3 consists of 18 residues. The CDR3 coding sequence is TGTGCCAGCAGCAAAGAGGGGGTACGACAACTCCCGAAACAGCCCCAGCATTTT. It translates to CASSKEGVRQLPKQPQHF.

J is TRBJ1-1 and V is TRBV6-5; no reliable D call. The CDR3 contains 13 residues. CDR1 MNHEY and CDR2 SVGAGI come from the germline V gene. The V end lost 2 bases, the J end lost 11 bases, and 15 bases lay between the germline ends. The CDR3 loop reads CASSYGPRGDAFF. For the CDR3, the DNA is TGTGCCAGCAGTTACGGCCCCCGAGGTGATGCTTTCTTT.

Written as DNA, the CDR3 is TGTGCCAGCCGGACAGCCTATGGCTACACCTTC. It is translated as CASRTAYGYTF. The chain joins TRBV6-1 to TRBJ1-2, with D maybe TRBD1 (6 bases). V was pared by 8 bases and J by 4 bases, with 8 bases between. Germline CDR1 is MNHNS and CDR2 is SASEGT. The CDR3 sequence is 11 residues long.

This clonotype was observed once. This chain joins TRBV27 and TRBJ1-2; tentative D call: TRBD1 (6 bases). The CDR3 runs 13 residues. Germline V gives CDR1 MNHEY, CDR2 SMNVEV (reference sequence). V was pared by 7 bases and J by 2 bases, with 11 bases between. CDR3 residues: CASKRTVNYGYTF. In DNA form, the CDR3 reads TGTGCCAGCAAACGGACAGTAAACTATGGCTACACCTTC.

CDR3 bases: TGCAGTGCAAAGACAGGGGGCGTGGAGACCCAGTACTTC. The encoded protein is CSAKTGGVETQYF. This chain uses TRBV20-1 with TRBJ2-5; 10 nucleotides agree with TRBD1. V trimming: 6 bases; J trimming: 5 bases; junction bases outside the gene matches: 6. The CDR3 runs to 13 residues. Germline values: CDR1 DFQATT, CDR2 SNEGSKA (reference sequence).

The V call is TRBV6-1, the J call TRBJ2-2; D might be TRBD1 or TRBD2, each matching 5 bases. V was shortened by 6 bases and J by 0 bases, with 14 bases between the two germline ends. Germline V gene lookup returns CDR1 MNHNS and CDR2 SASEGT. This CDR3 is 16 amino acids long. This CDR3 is CASRLRGPTNTGELFF. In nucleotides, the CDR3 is TGTGCCAGCAGGCTAAGGGGACCTACGAACACCGGGGAGCTGTTTTTT.

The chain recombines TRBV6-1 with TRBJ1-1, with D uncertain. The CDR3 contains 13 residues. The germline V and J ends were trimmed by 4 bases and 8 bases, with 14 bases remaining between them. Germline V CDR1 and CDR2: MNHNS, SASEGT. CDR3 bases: TGTGCCAGCAGTGCTAATCGAGGGCGGGAAGCTTTCTTT. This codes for CASSANRGREAFF.

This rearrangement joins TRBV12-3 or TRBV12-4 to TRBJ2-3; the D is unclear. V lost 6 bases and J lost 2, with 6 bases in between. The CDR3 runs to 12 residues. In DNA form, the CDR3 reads TGTGCCAGCAGACAATACACAGATACGCAGTATTTT. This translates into CASRQYTDTQYF.

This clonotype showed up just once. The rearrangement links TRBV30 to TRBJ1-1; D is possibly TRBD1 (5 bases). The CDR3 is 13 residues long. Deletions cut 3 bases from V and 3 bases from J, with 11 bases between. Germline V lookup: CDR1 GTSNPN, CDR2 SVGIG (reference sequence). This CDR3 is CAWRDTGDTEAFF. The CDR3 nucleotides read TGTGCCTGGAGGGACACCGGGGACACTGAAGCTTTCTTT.

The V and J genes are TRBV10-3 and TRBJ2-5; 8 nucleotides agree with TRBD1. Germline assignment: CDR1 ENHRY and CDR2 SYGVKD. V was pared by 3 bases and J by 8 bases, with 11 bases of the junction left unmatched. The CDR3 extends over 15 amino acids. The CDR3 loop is CAISDWASGGQTQYF. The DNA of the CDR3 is TGTGCCATCAGTGATTGGGCGTCAGGGGGCCAAACCCAGTACTTC.

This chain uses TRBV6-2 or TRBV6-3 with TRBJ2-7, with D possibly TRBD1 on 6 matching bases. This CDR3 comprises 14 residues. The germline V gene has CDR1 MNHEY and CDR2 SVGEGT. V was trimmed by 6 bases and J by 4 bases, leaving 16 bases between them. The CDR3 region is CASRRGIPLYEQYF. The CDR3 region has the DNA TGTGCCAGCAGAAGGGGGATCCCTTTATACGAGCAGTACTTC.

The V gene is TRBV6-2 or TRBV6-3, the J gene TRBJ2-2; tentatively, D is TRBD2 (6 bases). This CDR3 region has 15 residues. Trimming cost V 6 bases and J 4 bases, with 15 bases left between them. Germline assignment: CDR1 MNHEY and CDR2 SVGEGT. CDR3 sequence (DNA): TGTGCCAGCAGGCCCGGTGGGGGAGGCACCGGGGAGCTGTTTTTT. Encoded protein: CASRPGGGGTGELFF.

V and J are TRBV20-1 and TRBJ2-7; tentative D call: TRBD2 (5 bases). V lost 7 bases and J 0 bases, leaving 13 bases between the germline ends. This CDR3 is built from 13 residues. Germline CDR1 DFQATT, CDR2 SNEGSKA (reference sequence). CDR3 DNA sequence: TGCAGTGTCGTTGGACTTTTCTCCTACGAGCAGTACTTC. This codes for CSVVGLFSYEQYF.